The 2 T cell receptor beta chains in this list originate from one sample, sequenced in a study of cytomegalovirus exposure and HLA in healthy donors. Assay: immunoSEQ multiplex PCR; the TCRdb copy retains only in-frame clones and omits some. This table has more than 85,000 clones, around 96% appearing once. The sample was PBMCs. The receptors were gathered from a young woman in good health and CMV-seronegative.

This clone appeared a single time. The genes are TRBV7-9 and TRBJ1-5; the match to TRBD1 covers 9 bases. The CDR3 contains 14 residues. Losses at the gene ends were 9 bases for V and 7 bases for J; bases not matched to a gene: 10. Germline CDR1 is SEHNR and CDR2 is FQNEAQ (reference sequence). CDR3 sequence reads: CASERTGDNQPQHF. CDR3 coding DNA: TGTGCCAGTGAAAGGACAGGGGACAACCAGCCCCAGCATTTT.

The chain links TRBV7-9 to TRBJ2-1, with 9 bases fitting TRBD1. CDR1 and CDR2 (germline): SEHNR, FQNEAQ (reference sequence). This CDR3 has 14 residues. Trimming at V came to 4 bases and at J to 5 bases, leaving 3 bases not matched to a gene. In DNA form, the CDR3 reads TGTGCCAGCAGCTACAGGGGGCTGGACAATGAGCAGTTCTTC. Amino acids: CASSYRGLDNEQFF.